These T cell receptor beta chains were read from a single sample in a study of OX40 agonist ivuxolimab in advanced cancers. Sequencing used immunoSEQ multiplex PCR; TCRdb keeps in-frame clones, though not all of them. The repertoire holds tens of thousands of clones, with over 80% as singletons. The source material was CD4+ or CD8+ T cells sorted from blood, sampled in a trial of the OX40 agonist ivuxolimab. These receptors came from an adult with an advanced solid tumor such as melanoma, head and neck, liver or kidney cancer. CDR3s include the opening cysteine and the closing phenylalanine or tryptophan. D genes are given only for firm matches. The size field is filled for only some rows; it gives once, few, many or a size class.

d_call: TRBD2
j_call: TRBJ2-1
cdr3_length: 18
clone_size: .
v_call: TRBV11-3
cdr3_nt: TGTGCCAGCAGCCCAGGGACTAGCGGGAGGAGGTCCTACAATGAGCAGTTCTTC
cdr3_aa: CASSPGTSGRRSYNEQFF

d_call: .
j_call: TRBJ2-4
cdr3_length: 20
clone_size: .
v_call: TRBV18
cdr3_nt: TGTGCCAGCTCACCAGCGGGGTTTTACTTGGGCGGGATCACCAAAAACATTCAGTACTTC
cdr3_aa: CASSPAGFYLGGITKNIQYF

d_call: .
j_call: TRBJ2-7
cdr3_length: 15
clone_size: .
v_call: TRBV28
cdr3_nt: TGTGCCAGCACGGTTTCATCCGTGGGGTGTTACGAGCGGTACTTC
cdr3_aa: CASTVSSVGCYERYF

d_call: .
j_call: TRBJ2-7
cdr3_length: 17
clone_size: once
v_call: TRBV9
cdr3_nt: TGTGCCAGCACCGGCCGGGTTAGGGGACCGGAGACCTACGAGCAGTACTTC
cdr3_aa: CASTGRVRGPETYEQYF

d_call: .
j_call: TRBJ2-2
cdr3_length: 16
clone_size: .
v_call: TRBV2
cdr3_nt: TGTGCCAGCAGGCTGGGGGGACTCTCGAACACCGGGGAGCTGTTTTTT
cdr3_aa: CASRLGGLSNTGELFF

d_call: .
j_call: TRBJ1-1
cdr3_length: 14
clone_size: once
v_call: TRBV30
cdr3_nt: TGTGCCTGGAGTGTAACGGGCCGGCAGGGACCAGCTTTCTTT
cdr3_aa: CAWSVTGRQGPAFF

d_call: .
j_call: TRBJ1-5
cdr3_length: 16
clone_size: .
v_call: TRBV25-1
cdr3_nt: TGTGCCAGCAGTGAATACGGCCACGGAGGGAATCAGCCCCAGCATTTT
cdr3_aa: CASSEYGHGGNQPQHF

d_call: TRBD1
j_call: TRBJ1-2
cdr3_length: 14
clone_size: .
v_call: TRBV5-4
cdr3_nt: TGTGCCAGCAGCCTCGGGACAGGGGTTTCTGGCTACACCTTC
cdr3_aa: CASSLGTGVSGYTF

d_call: .
j_call: TRBJ2-3
cdr3_length: 13
clone_size: .
v_call: TRBV4-3
cdr3_nt: TGCGCCAGCAGCCAGGACCGCCGTAATACGCAGTATTTT
cdr3_aa: CASSQDRRNTQYF

d_call: .
j_call: TRBJ2-3
cdr3_length: 14
clone_size: .
v_call: TRBV4-1
cdr3_nt: TGCGCCAGCAGCCAAGGCTCCACTCCGGATACGCAGTATTTT
cdr3_aa: CASSQGSTPDTQYF

d_call: .
j_call: TRBJ2-3
cdr3_length: 16
clone_size: .
v_call: TRBV11-2
cdr3_nt: TGTGCCAGCAGCTTACACCCAGGGAGTGTAGCAGATACGCAGTATTTT
cdr3_aa: CASSLHPGSVADTQYF

d_call: TRBD2
j_call: TRBJ2-7
cdr3_length: 16
clone_size: few
v_call: TRBV28
cdr3_nt: TGTGCCAGCAGTCCCTTCGGGGCGGGAGCGAAATACGAGCAGTACTTC
cdr3_aa: CASSPFGAGAKYEQYF

d_call: TRBD1
j_call: TRBJ2-4
cdr3_length: 15
clone_size: .
v_call: TRBV19
cdr3_nt: TGTGCCAGTAGGATAGTCGGGACAGGGCAGAACATTCAGTACTTC
cdr3_aa: CASRIVGTGQNIQYF

d_call: TRBD1
j_call: TRBJ2-4
cdr3_length: 15
clone_size: .
v_call: TRBV5-1
cdr3_nt: TGCGCCAGCAGCTTGGGGGACAGGGCCGGGGACATTCAGTACTTC
cdr3_aa: CASSLGDRAGDIQYF

d_call: .
j_call: TRBJ2-7
cdr3_length: 13
clone_size: .
v_call: TRBV29-1
cdr3_nt: TGCAGCGTTGTGGGGGACCCCTCCTACGAGCAGTACTTC
cdr3_aa: CSVVGDPSYEQYF

d_call: TRBD1
j_call: TRBJ2-5
cdr3_length: 17
clone_size: .
v_call: TRBV7-2
cdr3_nt: TGTGCCAGCAGCTTAGGATATGGGACAGGACCCCAAGAGACCCAGTACTTC
cdr3_aa: CASSLGYGTGPQETQYF

d_call: .
j_call: TRBJ1-3
cdr3_length: 15
clone_size: .
v_call: TRBV6-5
cdr3_nt: TGTGCCAGCAGTTACTTCGGACAGACTGGAAACACCATATATTTT
cdr3_aa: CASSYFGQTGNTIYF

d_call: .
j_call: TRBJ1-5
cdr3_length: 17
clone_size: .
v_call: TRBV4-1
cdr3_nt: TGCGCCAGCAGCCAAGATGGCGGAGGGAGCGGCAATCAGCCCCAGCATTTT
cdr3_aa: CASSQDGGGSGNQPQHF

d_call: TRBD2
j_call: TRBJ2-3
cdr3_length: 14
clone_size: .
v_call: TRBV5-1
cdr3_nt: TGCGCCAGCAGCTTTGGCGCGGGGGCAGATACGCAGTATTTT
cdr3_aa: CASSFGAGADTQYF

d_call: .
j_call: TRBJ1-1
cdr3_length: 16
clone_size: once
v_call: TRBV18
cdr3_nt: TGTGCCAGCTCACCAACATTTACAGGGCGGGACACTGAAGCTTTCTTT
cdr3_aa: CASSPTFTGRDTEAFF

d_call: TRBD2
j_call: TRBJ2-1
cdr3_length: 16
clone_size: .
v_call: TRBV5-6
cdr3_nt: TGTGCCAGCAGCCGGACTAGCGGTCCTTCCTACAATGAGCAGTTCTTC
cdr3_aa: CASSRTSGPSYNEQFF

d_call: TRBD2
j_call: TRBJ2-7
cdr3_length: 17
clone_size: .
v_call: TRBV10-1
cdr3_nt: TGCGCCAGCAGTGAGAGGGGAGTAGCGGGAGGGCCCTACGAGCAGTACTTC
cdr3_aa: CASSERGVAGGPYEQYF

d_call: .
j_call: TRBJ1-2
cdr3_length: 15
clone_size: .
v_call: TRBV5-4
cdr3_nt: TGTGCCAGCAGCTTGGAACCATCCCCGGTCTATGGCTACACCTTC
cdr3_aa: CASSLEPSPVYGYTF

d_call: .
j_call: TRBJ2-3
cdr3_length: 15
clone_size: .
v_call: TRBV5-1
cdr3_nt: TGCGCCAGCAGCTTGACAGGGAAGGGCACAGATACGCAGTATTTT
cdr3_aa: CASSLTGKGTDTQYF

d_call: TRBD2
j_call: TRBJ2-7
cdr3_length: 13
clone_size: .
v_call: TRBV28
cdr3_nt: TGTGCCAGCAGTTTAGGGTCTTGGGGGGGGCAGTACTTC
cdr3_aa: CASSLGSWGGQYF

d_call: .
j_call: TRBJ2-7
cdr3_length: 13
clone_size: .
v_call: TRBV29-1
cdr3_nt: TGCAGCGTGACCGACAGGACATCCTACGAGCAGTACTTC
cdr3_aa: CSVTDRTSYEQYF